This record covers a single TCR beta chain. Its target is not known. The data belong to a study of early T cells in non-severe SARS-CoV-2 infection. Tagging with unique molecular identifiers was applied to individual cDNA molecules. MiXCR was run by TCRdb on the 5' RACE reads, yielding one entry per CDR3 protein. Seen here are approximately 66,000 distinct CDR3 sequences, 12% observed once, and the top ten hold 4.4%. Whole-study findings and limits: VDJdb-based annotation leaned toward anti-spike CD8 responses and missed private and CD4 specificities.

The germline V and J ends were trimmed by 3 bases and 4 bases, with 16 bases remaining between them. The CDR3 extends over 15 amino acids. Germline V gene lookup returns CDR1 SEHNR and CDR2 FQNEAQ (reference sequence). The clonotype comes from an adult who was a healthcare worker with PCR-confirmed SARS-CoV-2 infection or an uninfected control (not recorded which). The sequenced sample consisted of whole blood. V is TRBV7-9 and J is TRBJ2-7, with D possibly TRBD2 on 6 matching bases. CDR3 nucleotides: TGTGCCAGCAGCTTTGGACTAAAGACCCCGTACGAGCAGTACTTC. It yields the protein CASSFGLKTPYEQYF.